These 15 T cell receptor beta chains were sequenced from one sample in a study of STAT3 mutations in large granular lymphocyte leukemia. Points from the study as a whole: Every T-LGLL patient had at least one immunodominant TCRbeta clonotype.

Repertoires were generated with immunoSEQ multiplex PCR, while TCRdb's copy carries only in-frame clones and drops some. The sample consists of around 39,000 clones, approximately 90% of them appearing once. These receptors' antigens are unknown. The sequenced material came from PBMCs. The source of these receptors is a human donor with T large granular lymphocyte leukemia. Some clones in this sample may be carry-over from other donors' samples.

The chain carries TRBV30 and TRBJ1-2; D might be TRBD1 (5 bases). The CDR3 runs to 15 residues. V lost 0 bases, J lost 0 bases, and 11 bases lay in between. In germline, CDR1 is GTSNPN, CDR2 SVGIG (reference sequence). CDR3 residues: CAWSVLAGPNYGYTF. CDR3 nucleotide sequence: TGTGCCTGGAGTGTGCTCGCAGGGCCTAACTATGGCTACACCTTC. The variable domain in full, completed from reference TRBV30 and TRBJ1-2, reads SQTIHQWPATLVQPVGSPLSLECTVEGTSNPNLYWYRQAAGRGLQLLFYSVGIGQISSEVPQNLSASRPQDRQFILSSKKLLLSDSGFYLCAWSVLAGPNYGYTFGSGTRLTVV.

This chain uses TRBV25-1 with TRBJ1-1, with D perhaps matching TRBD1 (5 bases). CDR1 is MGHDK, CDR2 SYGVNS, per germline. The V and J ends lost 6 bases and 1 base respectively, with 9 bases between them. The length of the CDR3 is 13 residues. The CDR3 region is CASSKTGNTEAFF. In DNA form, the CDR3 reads TGTGCCAGCAGCAAAACAGGGAACACTGAAGCTTTCTTT.

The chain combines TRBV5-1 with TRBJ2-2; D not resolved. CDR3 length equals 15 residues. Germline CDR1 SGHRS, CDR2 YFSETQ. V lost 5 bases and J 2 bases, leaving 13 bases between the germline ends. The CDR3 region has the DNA TGCGCCAGCAGTGGTACAGCCCTAAACACCGGGGAGCTGTTTTTT. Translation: CASSGTALNTGELFF.

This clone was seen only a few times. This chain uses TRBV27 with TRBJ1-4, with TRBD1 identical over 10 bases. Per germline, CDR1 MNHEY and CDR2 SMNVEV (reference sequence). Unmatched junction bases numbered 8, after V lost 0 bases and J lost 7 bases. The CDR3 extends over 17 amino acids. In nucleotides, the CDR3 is TGTGCCAGCAGTTTATCGGGACCCGGGACAGGGGTTGAAAAACTGTTTTTT. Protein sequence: CASSLSGPGTGVEKLFF.

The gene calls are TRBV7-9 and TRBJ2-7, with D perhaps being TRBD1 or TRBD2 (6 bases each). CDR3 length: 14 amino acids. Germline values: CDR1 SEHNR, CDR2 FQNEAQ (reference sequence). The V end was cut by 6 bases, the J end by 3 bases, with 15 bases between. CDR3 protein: CASSYRQDYYEQYF. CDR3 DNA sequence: TGTGCCAGCAGTTATAGACAGGACTACTACGAGCAGTACTTC.

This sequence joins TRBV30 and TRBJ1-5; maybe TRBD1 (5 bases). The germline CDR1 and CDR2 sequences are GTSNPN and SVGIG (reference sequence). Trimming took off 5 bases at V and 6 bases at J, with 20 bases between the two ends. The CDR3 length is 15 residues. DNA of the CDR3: TGTGCCTGGCCCTATTGGGGCGTGGGGGGTCAGCCCCAGCATTTT. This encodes CAWPYWGVGGQPQHF.

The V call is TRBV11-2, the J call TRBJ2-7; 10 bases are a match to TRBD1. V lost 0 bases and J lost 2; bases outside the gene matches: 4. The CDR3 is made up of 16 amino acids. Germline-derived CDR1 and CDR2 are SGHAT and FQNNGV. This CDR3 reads CASSLEEDRGTYEQYF. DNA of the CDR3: TGTGCCAGCAGCTTAGAGGAGGACAGGGGGACCTACGAGCAGTACTTC.

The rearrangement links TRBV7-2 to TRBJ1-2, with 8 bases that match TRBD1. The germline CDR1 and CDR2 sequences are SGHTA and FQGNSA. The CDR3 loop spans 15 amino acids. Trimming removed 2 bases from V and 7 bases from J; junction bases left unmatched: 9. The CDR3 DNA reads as TGTGCCAGCAGCTTAAGGGGGTCAGGGGGCTCTGGCTACACCTTC. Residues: CASSLRGSGGSGYTF.

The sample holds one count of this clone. In nucleotides, the CDR3 is TGTGCCAGCAGCTTAGTTGAGCGCACAGATACGCAGTATTTT. It translates to CASSLVERTDTQYF. The chain employs TRBV11-2 and TRBJ2-3; no firm D call. CDR3 size: 14 residues. Germline V gives CDR1 SGHAT, CDR2 FQNNGV. Trimming removed 1 base at V and 1 base at J, with 6 bases between. The full variable domain, in which reference TRBV11-2 and TRBJ2-3 provide the parts outside the CDR3, is EAGVAQSPRYKIIEKRQSVAFWCNPISGHATLYWYQQILGQGPKLLIQFQNNGVVDDSQLPKDRFSAERLKGVDSTLKIQPAKLEDSAVYLCASSLVERTDTQYFGPGTRLTVL.

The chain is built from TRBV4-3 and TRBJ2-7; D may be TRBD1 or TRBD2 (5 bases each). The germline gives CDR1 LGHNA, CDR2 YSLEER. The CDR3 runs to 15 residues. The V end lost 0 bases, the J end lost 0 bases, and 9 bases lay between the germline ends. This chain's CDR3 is CASSQDRDLSYEQYF. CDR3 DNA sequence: TGCGCCAGCAGCCAAGATAGGGACCTCTCCTACGAGCAGTACTTC.

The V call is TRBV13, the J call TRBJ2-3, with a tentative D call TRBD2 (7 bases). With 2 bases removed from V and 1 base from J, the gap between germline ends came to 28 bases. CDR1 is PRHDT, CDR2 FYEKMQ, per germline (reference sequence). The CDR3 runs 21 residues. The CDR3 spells CASSLLWGGARGTPRTDTQYF. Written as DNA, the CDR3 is TGTGCCAGCAGCTTATTGTGGGGGGGGGCCAGGGGAACCCCTCGCACAGATACGCAGTATTTT.

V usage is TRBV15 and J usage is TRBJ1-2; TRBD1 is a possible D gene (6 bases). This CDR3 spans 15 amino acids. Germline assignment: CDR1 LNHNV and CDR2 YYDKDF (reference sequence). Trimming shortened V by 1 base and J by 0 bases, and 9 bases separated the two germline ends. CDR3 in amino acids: CATSRGDTTNYGYTF. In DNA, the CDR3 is TGTGCCACCAGCAGAGGGGACACAACTAACTATGGCTACACCTTC.

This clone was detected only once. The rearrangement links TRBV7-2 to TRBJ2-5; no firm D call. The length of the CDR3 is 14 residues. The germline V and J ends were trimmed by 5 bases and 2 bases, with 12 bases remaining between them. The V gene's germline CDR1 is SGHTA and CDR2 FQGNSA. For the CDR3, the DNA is TGTGCCAGCAGCCCATCCGTGAGGCAAGAGACCCAGTACTTC. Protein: CASSPSVRQETQYF.

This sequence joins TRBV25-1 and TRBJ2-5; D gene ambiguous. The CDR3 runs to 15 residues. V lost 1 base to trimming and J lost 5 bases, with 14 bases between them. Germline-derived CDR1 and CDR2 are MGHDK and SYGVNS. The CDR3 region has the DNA TGTGCCAGCAGTGAATGGCAAGGTAAAGGGGAGACCCAGTACTTC. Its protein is CASSEWQGKGETQYF.

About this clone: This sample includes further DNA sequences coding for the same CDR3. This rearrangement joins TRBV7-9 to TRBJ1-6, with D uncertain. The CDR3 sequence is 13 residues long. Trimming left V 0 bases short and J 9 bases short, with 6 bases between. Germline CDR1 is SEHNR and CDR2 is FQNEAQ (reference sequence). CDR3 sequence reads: CASSLAPGSPLHF. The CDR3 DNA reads TGTGCCAGCAGCTTAGCTCCAGGTTCACCCCTCCACTTT.